The text below deals with one T cell receptor beta chain. The target of this receptor is not known. Base-call qualities are not available, and no considerably larger clone is one nucleotide away. This sample is part of a study of liver allograft versus peripheral blood T cells (dated by TCRdb to the early 2020s). Background on the whole study: In liver transplant recipients, the study looked at T cell receptor repertoires in the peripheral blood and set them against the repertoires found within the transplanted livers. Overall results and qualifications from the work: According to the report, the T cell receptor repertoires detected in peripheral blood were different from the repertoires found inside liver allografts.

Sequencing used an Illumina MiSeq. The public reads were reprocessed in TCRdb via fastp at Q25 and MiXCR, keeping in-frame beta chains. Rows matching on CDR3 protein sequence are summarized as one entry with the most common DNA and genes. The sample includes approximately 7,300 distinct CDR3 sequences, with more than 15% observed a single time. The ten biggest clones cover about 1.3% of the sample. CDR1 and CDR2 were assigned from the germline V gene (reference sequence) as GTSNPN and SVGIG. The CDR3 covers 14 residues, taking in both the cysteine and the phenylalanine. The entry retains the CDR3 DNA only, 42 bases that are in frame from base 1. Between the V and J ends, shortened by 3 bases and 0 bases respectively, the junction contains 11 bases.

The chain joins TRBV30 to TRBJ1-1; the D region possibly corresponds to TRBD1 (6 bases align). The source is a human patient who had a liver transplant. After a transplant, the graft donor may have provided part of the T cells. The CDR3 reads CAWSRDNLNTEAFF. The DNA sequence reads TGTGCCTGGAGCAGGGACAACCTGAACACTGAAGCTTTCTTT. Where the CDR3 stops, the reference TRBV30 and TRBJ1-1 genes take over; the full variable domain is SQTIHQWPATLVQPVGSPLSLECTVEGTSNPNLYWYRQAAGRGLQLLFYSVGIGQISSEVPQNLSASRPQDRQFILSSKKLLLSDSGFYLCAWSRDNLNTEAFFGQGTRLTVV.